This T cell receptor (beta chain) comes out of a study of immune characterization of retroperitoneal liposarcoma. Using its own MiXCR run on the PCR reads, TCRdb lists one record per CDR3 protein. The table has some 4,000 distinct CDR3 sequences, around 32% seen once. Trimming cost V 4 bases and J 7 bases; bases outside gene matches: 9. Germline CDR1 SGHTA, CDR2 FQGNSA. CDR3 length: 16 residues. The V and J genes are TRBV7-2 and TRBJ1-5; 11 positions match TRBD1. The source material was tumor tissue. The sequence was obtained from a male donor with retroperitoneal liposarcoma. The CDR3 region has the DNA TGTGCCAGCAGCTGGGGGGACAGGGGGGTGGGGCAGCCCCAGCATTTT. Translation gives CASSWGDRGVGQPQHF.